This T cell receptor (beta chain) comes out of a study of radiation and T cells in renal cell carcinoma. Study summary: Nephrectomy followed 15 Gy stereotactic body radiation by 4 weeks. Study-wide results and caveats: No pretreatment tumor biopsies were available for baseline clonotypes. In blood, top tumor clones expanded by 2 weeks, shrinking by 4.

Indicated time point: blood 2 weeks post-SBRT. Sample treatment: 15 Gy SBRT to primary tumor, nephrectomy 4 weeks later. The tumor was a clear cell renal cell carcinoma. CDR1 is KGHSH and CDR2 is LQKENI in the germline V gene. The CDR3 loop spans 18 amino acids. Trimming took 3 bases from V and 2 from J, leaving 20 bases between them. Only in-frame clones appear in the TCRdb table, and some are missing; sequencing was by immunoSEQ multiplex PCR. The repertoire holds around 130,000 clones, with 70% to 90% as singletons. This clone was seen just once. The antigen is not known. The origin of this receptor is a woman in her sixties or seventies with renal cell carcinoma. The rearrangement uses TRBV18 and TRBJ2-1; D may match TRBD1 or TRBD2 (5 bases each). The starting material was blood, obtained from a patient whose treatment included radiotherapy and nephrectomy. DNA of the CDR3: TGTGCCAGCTCACCGTTACCTGGGACGGGGAGAACCTACAATGAGCAGTTCTTC. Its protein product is CASSPLPGTGRTYNEQFF.